This T cell receptor (beta chain) was obtained from a study of blood T cells in healthy people across ages. Study background: Capturing about one barcoded beta molecule per two T cells was achieved by template switching. Findings of the study overall: With donor CMV status unknown, expanded clonotype changes were possibly confounded.

This clonotype was seen only once. As yet, its antigen is unknown. A second about 7 to 11 cycle PCR used barcoded and J-beta primers. TCRdb ran MiXCR on the 5' RACE reads and lists one entry per CDR3 protein. Of 790,000 or so distinct CDR3 sequences listed, just over 55% were seen once; the top ten hold under 30%. Germline-derived CDR1 and CDR2 are SGHKS and YYEKEE (reference sequence). The germline V and J ends were trimmed by 0 bases and 6 bases, with 9 bases remaining between them. The CDR3 has 14 amino acids. Sequenced material: blood. The chain uses TRBV5-5 and TRBJ1-4, with D possibly TRBD1 on 5 matching bases. The sequence was collected from a man aged 40-50 years in good health. The CDR3 protein is CASSLDRTDEKLFF. Written as DNA, the CDR3 is TGTGCCAGCAGCTTGGACAGGACGGATGAAAAACTGTTTTTT.